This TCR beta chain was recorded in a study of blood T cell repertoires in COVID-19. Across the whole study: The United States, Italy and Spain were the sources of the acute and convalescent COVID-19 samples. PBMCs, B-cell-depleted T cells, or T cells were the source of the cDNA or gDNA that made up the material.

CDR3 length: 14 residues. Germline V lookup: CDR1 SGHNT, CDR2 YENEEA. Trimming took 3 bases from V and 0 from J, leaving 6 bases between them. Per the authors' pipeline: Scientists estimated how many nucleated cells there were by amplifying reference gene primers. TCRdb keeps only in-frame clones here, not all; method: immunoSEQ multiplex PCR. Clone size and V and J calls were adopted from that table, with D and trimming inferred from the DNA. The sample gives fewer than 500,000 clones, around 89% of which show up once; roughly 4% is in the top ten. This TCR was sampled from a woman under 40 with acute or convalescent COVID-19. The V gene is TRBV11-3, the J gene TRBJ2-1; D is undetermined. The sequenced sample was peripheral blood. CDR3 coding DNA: TGTGCCAGCAGCTTCTCGAGCTCCTACAATGAGCAGTTCTTC. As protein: CASSFSSSYNEQFF. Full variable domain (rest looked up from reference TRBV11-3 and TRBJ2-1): EAGVVQSPRYKIIEKKQPVAFWCNPISGHNTLYWYLQNLGQGPELLIRYENEEAVDDSQLPKDRFSAERLKGVDSTLKIQPAELGDSAVYLCASSFSSSYNEQFFGPGTRLTVL.